Below are 12 T cell receptor beta chains sequenced from a single sample in a study of cytomegalovirus exposure and HLA in healthy donors. A multiplex PCR was run with 60 Vbeta primers and 13 Jbeta primers. Using immunoSEQ multiplex PCR, the repertoire was profiled, and TCRdb retains in-frame clones only, with some absent. The table lists roughly 240,000 clones, around 76% of them singletons. The source material was PBMCs. These receptors were collected from a woman aged 40 to 55 in good health and CMV-seropositive.

This chain joins TRBV7-2 and TRBJ1-6; TRBD1 might be the D (5 bases). The CDR3 extends over 14 amino acids. CDR1 SGHTA and CDR2 FQGNSA come from the germline V gene. V lost 5 bases to trimming and J lost 6 bases, with 11 bases between them. The CDR3 is CASSQTRVNSPLHF. The DNA of the CDR3 is TGTGCCAGCAGCCAAACCAGGGTTAATTCACCCCTCCACTTT.

This chain uses TRBV6-1 with TRBJ2-1, with D maybe TRBD2 (6 bases). Per germline, CDR1 MNHNS and CDR2 SASEGT. Between the trimmed V and J ends, which lost 9 bases and 2 bases, there was a span of 17 bases. The CDR3 has 15 residues. The CDR3: CARWGLHEPYNEQFF. Here the CDR3 DNA reads TGTGCCAGATGGGGACTCCATGAGCCCTACAATGAGCAGTTCTTC.

V gene TRBV4-1 combines with J gene TRBJ2-7; 10 bases are a match to TRBD2. There are 17 residues in the CDR3. Germline V lookup: CDR1 MGHRA, CDR2 YSYEKL. Germline trimming cut 1 base from V and 1 base from J; bases unmatched to any gene: 7. The CDR3 is CASSQGSLAGSSYEQYF. The CDR3 DNA is TGCGCCAGCAGCCAAGGTTCACTAGCGGGGTCTTCCTACGAGCAGTACTTC.

The V and J genes are TRBV6-5 and TRBJ2-3; a weak D match, TRBD2 (5 bases). Between the trimmed V and J ends, which lost 9 bases and 1 base, there was a span of 8 bases. Germline V CDR1 and CDR2: MNHEY, SVGAGI. The CDR3 runs to 12 residues. CDR3 residues: CASSGGTDTQYF. Written as DNA, the CDR3 is TGTGCCAGTTCCGGGGGCACAGATACGCAGTATTTT.

This chain uses TRBV6-5 with TRBJ2-7; 10 nucleotides agree with TRBD1. This CDR3 has 15 residues. The ends lost 2 bases at V and 6 bases at J; junction bases unmatched: 7. Germline V gene lookup returns CDR1 MNHEY and CDR2 SVGAGI. CDR3 sequence: CASSYPGQGKGEQYF. The CDR3 nucleotides read TGTGCCAGCAGTTACCCGGGACAGGGGAAAGGCGAGCAGTACTTC.

The gene calls are TRBV25-1 and TRBJ1-5; D may be TRBD1 (5 bases). The V gene lost 1 base and the J gene lost 6 bases, with 10 bases spanning the gap. The CDR3 has 14 residues. Germline V gene lookup returns CDR1 MGHDK and CDR2 SYGVNS. The CDR3 coding sequence is TGTGCCAGCAGTGAATCGAGGGGAGGTCAGCCCCAGCATTTT. Translating it yields CASSESRGGQPQHF.

V gene TRBV5-1 combines with J gene TRBJ2-1; the D is unclear. The germline gives CDR1 SGHRS, CDR2 YFSETQ. Between the trimmed V and J ends, which lost 0 bases and 7 bases, there was a span of 14 bases. The CDR3 runs 15 residues. The CDR3, as DNA: TGCGCCAGCAGCTTGGTCTCACAGATACTGAATGAGCAGTTCTTC. It yields the protein CASSLVSQILNEQFF.

The J gene is TRBJ2-5, the V gene TRBV4-1, with 10 bases aligning to TRBD1. The CDR3 runs 15 residues. The germline CDR1 and CDR2 sequences are MGHRA and YSYEKL. V was clipped by 4 bases and J by 11 bases; unmatched bases: 13. In DNA, the CDR3 is TGCGCCAGCAGCCTCCGGGACAGGGGAATCGAGCCTCAGTACTTC. It encodes CASSLRDRGIEPQYF.

The chain has TRBV6-6 and TRBJ2-7; D may be TRBD2 (5 bases). The CDR3 extends over 15 amino acids. V shed 10 bases and J shed 0 bases, with 19 bases lying between them. Germline V gives CDR1 MNHNY, CDR2 SVGAGI (reference sequence). The CDR3 DNA sequence: TGTGCCATAGCCCGGGGTTCCCCTAGCTCCTACGAGCAGTACTTC. Translated: CAIARGSPSSYEQYF.

This chain joins TRBV6-5 and TRBJ2-7, with 7 bases matching TRBD1. Losses at the gene ends were 6 bases for V and 3 bases for J; bases not matched to a gene: 5. The germline CDR1 and CDR2 sequences are MNHEY and SVGAGI. CDR3 length equals 13 residues. In DNA, the CDR3 is TGTGCCAGCAGCCTGGACAGGTACTACGAGCAGTACTTC. Its translation: CASSLDRYYEQYF.

CDR3 loop: CASSPQGGDLSSGNTIYF. The CDR3 nucleotides read TGTGCCAGCAGCCCCCAAGGGGGGGACCTTAGCTCTGGAAACACCATATATTTT. J is TRBJ1-3 and V is TRBV7-2, with D maybe TRBD1 (6 bases). The CDR3 extends over 18 amino acids. Germline CDR1 is SGHTA and CDR2 is FQGNSA. Trimming removed 5 bases at V and 0 bases at J, with 20 bases between.

The chain combines TRBV19 with TRBJ2-3; TRBD2 agrees at 7 bases. The CDR3 runs 15 residues. Germline CDR1 reads LNHDA; CDR2 reads SQIVND (reference sequence). V shed 7 bases and J 3 bases; nucleotides not matched to a gene: 10. This chain's CDR3 is CASNNGGSRTDTQYF. CDR3 nucleotides: TGTGCCAGTAACAACGGGGGGTCTCGGACAGATACGCAGTATTTT. The full variable domain, completed using reference TRBV19 and TRBJ2-3, is DGGITQSPKYLFRKEGQNVTLSCEQNLNHDAMYWYRQDPGQGLRLIYYSQIVNDFQKGDIAEGYSVSREKKESFPLTVTSAQKNPTAFYLCASNNGGSRTDTQYFGPGTRLTVL.